The 27 T cell receptor beta chains given below trace back to one sample, sequenced in a study of T cell responses to AZD1222 COVID-19 vaccine. Generated by immunoSEQ multiplex PCR, the TCRdb table keeps only in-frame clones and is missing some. The table has approximately 110,000 clones, roughly 90% seen once. The material was peripheral blood, obtained on day 0 of AZD1222 vaccination. These receptors all come from an adult in good health.

J is TRBJ1-6 and V is TRBV5-8; tentatively, D is TRBD1 (5 bases). This CDR3 has 13 residues. V was trimmed by 2 bases and J by 10 bases, leaving 10 bases between them. Looked up from germline, CDR1 is SGHTS and CDR2 is YDEGEE. Written as DNA, the CDR3 is TGTGCCAGCAGCTTAGGGGCCATGTCACCCCTCCACTTT. Translated, it gives CASSLGAMSPLHF.

This clone occurred a few times. V usage is TRBV27 and J usage is TRBJ1-5; no clear D gene. The V end lost 1 base, the J end lost 7 bases, and 11 bases lay between the germline ends. The CDR3 length is 14 residues. Germline V gene sequence: CDR1 MNHEY, CDR2 SMNVEV (reference sequence). CDR3 protein: CASSLYKGSQPQHF. The CDR3 DNA follows: TGTGCCAGCAGTTTATATAAGGGATCGCAGCCCCAGCATTTT.

As for this clone: An end of the junction does not agree with germline; a read error may underlie this. The CDR3 reads CASSLGLAGVSVF. For the CDR3, the DNA is TGTGCCAGCAGCTTAGGTCTAGCGGGGGTCTCCGTCTTC. This sequence joins TRBV7-9 and TRBJ2-1, with 10 bases identical to TRBD2. Per the germline V gene, CDR1 is SEHNR and CDR2 is FQNEAQ (reference sequence). This CDR3 is 13 amino acids long.

Comments on this clone: Other DNA sequences from this sample encode an identical CDR3 as well. This chain links TRBV18 with TRBJ1-1; no definite D call. This CDR3 spans 14 amino acids. Trimming shortened V by 1 base and J by 3 bases, and 9 bases separated the two germline ends. Germline lookup yields CDR1 KGHSH and CDR2 LQKENI. The CDR3 sequence is CASSPQGGDTEAFF. CDR3 nucleotides: TGTGCCAGCTCACCACAGGGAGGAGACACTGAAGCTTTCTTT. Full variable domain (remainder filled in from reference TRBV18 and TRBJ1-1): NAGVMQNPRHLVRRRGQEARLRCSPMKGHSHVYWYRQLPEEGLKFMVYLQKENIIDESGMPKERFSAEFPKEGPSILRIQQVVRGDSAAYFCASSPQGGDTEAFFGQGTRLTVV.

This chain links TRBV6-5 with TRBJ1-6; tentative D call: TRBD1 (5 bases). Trimming shortened V by 6 bases and J by 9 bases, and 18 bases separated the two germline ends. The germline gives CDR1 MNHEY, CDR2 SVGAGI. This CDR3 has 15 amino acids. The CDR3: CASRYQGPLGSPLHF. The CDR3 DNA is TGTGCCAGCAGGTACCAGGGACCGCTCGGTTCACCCCTCCACTTT.

The chain uses TRBV27 and TRBJ2-1, with D uncertain. Germline V gene lookup returns CDR1 MNHEY and CDR2 SMNVEV (reference sequence). The ends were cut back, 5 bases at V and 7 bases at J, with 6 bases in the middle. The CDR3 totals 11 residues. CDR3 sequence reads: CASSAFNEQFF. CDR3 sequence (DNA): TGTGCCAGCAGTGCTTTTAATGAGCAGTTCTTC.

This chain uses TRBV24-1 with TRBJ1-2; 8 bases map to TRBD1. V lost 1 base and J lost 0; bases outside the gene matches: 6. Germline assignment: CDR1 KGHDR and CDR2 SFDVKD. The CDR3 sequence is 17 residues long. The CDR3 here is CATSDFSGTGSNYGYTF. The CDR3 DNA follows: TGTGCCACCAGTGATTTCTCCGGGACAGGTTCTAACTATGGCTACACCTTC.

CDR3: CASSLEPGQGLYEQYF. The CDR3 bases are TGCGCCAGCAGCTTGGAACCGGGACAGGGTCTATACGAGCAGTACTTC. The chain uses TRBV5-1 and TRBJ2-7, with 9 bases that match TRBD1. The CDR3 loop spans 16 amino acids. CDR1 SGHRS and CDR2 YFSETQ come from the germline V gene. V dropped 0 bases and J dropped 4; count of bases not matched to a gene: 8. Supplemented by reference TRBV5-1 and TRBJ2-7, the full variable domain reads KAGVTQTPRYLIKTRGQQVTLSCSPISGHRSVSWYQQTPGQGLQFLFEYFSETQRNKGNFPGRFSGRQFSNSRSEMNVSTLELGDSALYLCASSLEPGQGLYEQYFGPGTRLTVT.

This chain uses TRBV7-9 with TRBJ2-4; TRBD2 might be the D (6 bases). The CDR3 totals 17 residues. Germline V lookup: CDR1 SEHNR, CDR2 FQNEAQ (reference sequence). The germline V and J ends were trimmed by 1 base and 3 bases, with 16 bases remaining between them. In nucleotides, the CDR3 is TGTGCCAGCAGCTTAGTATCTAAAACGGGGGACAAAAACATTCAGTACTTC. It translates to CASSLVSKTGDKNIQYF.

The genes are TRBV10-3 and TRBJ2-7; D gene ambiguous. The germline V and J ends were trimmed by 2 bases and 6 bases, with 14 bases remaining between them. CDR1 ENHRY and CDR2 SYGVKD come from the germline V gene. The CDR3 has 14 residues. This CDR3 is CAISEAAGVGEQYF. In DNA, the CDR3 is TGTGCCATCAGTGAGGCGGCAGGCGTGGGCGAGCAGTACTTC.

CDR3 DNA sequence: TGTGCCAGCAGTCCGTTAGCGGGAAGGGTAGATACGCAGTATTTT. Translation: CASSPLAGRVDTQYF. The genes are TRBV28 and TRBJ2-3, with TRBD2 identical over 8 bases. Germline CDR1 and CDR2: MDHEN and SYDVKM. Trimming removed 5 bases from V and 5 bases from J; junction bases left unmatched: 9. The CDR3 has 15 amino acids. Variable domain in full (rest from reference TRBV28 and TRBJ2-3): DVKVTQSSRYLVKRTGEKVFLECVQDMDHENMFWYRQDPGLGLRLIYFSYDVKMKEKGDIPEGYSVSREKKERFSLILESASTNQTSMYLCASSPLAGRVDTQYFGPGTRLTVL.

This chain joins TRBV19 and TRBJ2-7; 8 bases fit TRBD1. This CDR3 comprises 13 residues. Per the germline V gene, CDR1 is LNHDA and CDR2 is SQIVND (reference sequence). The V segment lost 7 bases and the J segment 3 bases; nucleotides outside the gene matches: 5. The CDR3 DNA reads TGTGCCAGTACCAGGACAGGGAGCTACGAGCAGTACTTC. It specifies CASTRTGSYEQYF.

This chain joins TRBV7-9 and TRBJ2-7; the match to TRBD1 covers 8 bases. The J segment lost 5 bases and the V segment lost 3 bases, leaving 9 bases of the junction unmatched. The CDR3 is made up of 15 amino acids. The V gene's germline CDR1 is SEHNR and CDR2 FQNEAQ (reference sequence). The CDR3 protein is CASSFGDRGSDEQYF. CDR3 nucleotides: TGTGCCAGCAGCTTCGGCGACAGGGGATCCGACGAGCAGTACTTC.

The chain uses TRBV7-2 and TRBJ1-1; D perhaps matches TRBD1 (5 bases). Germline CDR1 reads SGHTA; CDR2 reads FQGNSA. V was trimmed by 5 bases and J by 6 bases, leaving 13 bases between them. The CDR3 extends over 13 amino acids. DNA of the CDR3: TGTGCCAGCAGCCTCGTTCGGGGGGCTGAAGCTTTCTTT. This gives the protein CASSLVRGAEAFF.

The rearrangement links TRBV27 to TRBJ1-1, with D maybe TRBD1 (6 bases). Between the trimmed V and J ends, which lost 4 bases and 1 base, there was a span of 10 bases. The CDR3 length is 14 residues. CDR1 is MNHEY and CDR2 is SMNVEV in the germline V gene (reference sequence). For the CDR3, the DNA is TGTGCCAGCAGTTACGACAGGAGGAACACTGAAGCTTTCTTT. As protein: CASSYDRRNTEAFF.

V and J are TRBV9 and TRBJ1-1; TRBD1 might be the D (6 bases). Germline CDR1 reads SGDLS; CDR2 reads YYNGEE. V was cut by 0 bases and J by 4 bases, with 10 bases left in between. The CDR3 contains 14 residues. The CDR3 spells CASSVAGVGTEAFF. CDR3 in DNA: TGTGCCAGCAGCGTAGCAGGGGTAGGCACTGAAGCTTTCTTT.

On this clone: One junction end does not reproduce the germline sequence, and a read error may be involved. V usage is TRBV7-9 and J usage is TRBJ1-2; no definite D call. CDR3 length: 12 residues. CDR1 SEHNR and CDR2 FQNEAQ come from the germline V gene (reference sequence). This CDR3 reads CAGSLEGGGYTF. The CDR3 DNA sequence: TGTGCCGGCAGCTTAGAGGGTGGGGGCTACACCTTC.

The rearrangement joins TRBV18 to TRBJ1-4; tentatively, D is TRBD1 (5 bases). V lost 3 bases and J 7 bases, leaving 15 bases between the germline ends. This CDR3 has 15 amino acids. The germline V gene encodes CDR1 KGHSH and CDR2 LQKENI. This CDR3 reads CASSPQRGESEKLFF. The CDR3 DNA is TGTGCCAGCTCACCTCAAAGGGGCGAAAGTGAAAAACTGTTTTTT.

This clone was detected only once. The chain has TRBV27 and TRBJ2-7, with 13 bases fitting TRBD2. The V and J ends lost 0 bases and 3 bases, in that order; junction bases with no gene match: 14. The CDR3 has 20 residues. Germline-derived CDR1 and CDR2 are MNHEY and SMNVEV (reference sequence). Here the CDR3 DNA reads TGTGCCAGCAGTTTATCGCCACAGGGGTTCGGGACTAGCGGGAACTACGAGCAGTACTTC. This encodes CASSLSPQGFGTSGNYEQYF.

The V call is TRBV27, the J call TRBJ1-2; D is possibly TRBD1 (5 bases). This CDR3 is 15 amino acids long. Germline loops: CDR1 MNHEY, CDR2 SMNVEV (reference sequence). V dropped 5 bases and J dropped 3 bases, with 16 bases sitting between them. CDR3 nucleotides: TGTGCCAGCAGTCCGGATGGGCGGGGCGACTATGGCTACACCTTC. Translation gives CASSPDGRGDYGYTF.

The chain has TRBV7-9 and TRBJ2-7, with D tentatively TRBD1 or TRBD2 (5 bases each). V was pared by 4 bases and J by 0 bases, with 13 bases between. The CDR3 consists of 15 residues. CDR1 is SEHNR, CDR2 FQNEAQ, per germline (reference sequence). Written as DNA, the CDR3 is TGTGCCAGCAGCTCACCGGGACGCAGCTCCTACGAGCAGTACTTC. It yields the protein CASSSPGRSSYEQYF. The entire variable domain, with the rest obtained from reference TRBV7-9 and TRBJ2-7, is as follows: DTGVSQNPRHKITKRGQNVTFRCDPISEHNRLYWYRQTLGQGPEFLTYFQNEAQLEKSRLLSDRFSAERPKGSFSTLEIQRTEQGDSAMYLCASSSPGRSSYEQYFGPGTRLTVT.

The rearrangement links TRBV14 to TRBJ1-2, with 7 bases lining up with TRBD1. Germline V CDR1 and CDR2: SGHDN, FVKESK. J gave up 4 bases and V 1 base, and 6 bases lay outside the gene matches. The CDR3 has 15 amino acids. The CDR3 sequence is CASSQAATGIYGYTF. For the CDR3, the DNA is TGTGCCAGCAGCCAAGCCGCGACAGGGATCTATGGCTACACCTTC.

The sample holds one count of this clone. The rearrangement uses TRBV7-2 and TRBJ1-2; TRBD1 aligns across 7 bases. Germline V gives CDR1 SGHTA, CDR2 FQGNSA. The CDR3 runs to 14 residues. V lost 5 bases and J lost 6; bases outside the gene matches: 9. For the CDR3, the DNA is TGTGCCAGCAGCGGCATACAGGGGCGGGATGGCTACACCTTC. Its protein is CASSGIQGRDGYTF.

The chain couples TRBV28 to TRBJ1-2; D perhaps matches TRBD1 (6 bases). Germline-derived CDR1 and CDR2 are MDHEN and SYDVKM. This CDR3 comprises 14 residues. Deletions cut 7 bases from V and 4 bases from J, with 16 bases between. Here the CDR3 reads CASNQAGQTYGYTF. The CDR3 DNA follows: TGTGCCAGCAACCAAGCCGGACAGACCTATGGCTACACCTTC.

The chain has TRBV19 and TRBJ2-7; TRBD1 is a possible D gene (7 bases). Trimming removed 4 bases from V and 2 bases from J, with 18 bases in between. Germline V gene data show CDR1 as LNHDA and CDR2 as SQIVND (reference sequence). The CDR3 spans 16 residues. The CDR3 DNA is TGTGCCAGTAGTACCCAGGGGGGCAGGGGGACCTACGAGCAGTACTTC. Translation gives CASSTQGGRGTYEQYF.

This sequence joins TRBV9 and TRBJ2-7; D gene unclear. This CDR3 has 13 amino acids. The V end lost 1 base, the J end lost 1 base, and 6 bases lay between the germline ends. CDR1 is SGDLS and CDR2 is YYNGEE in the germline V gene. In DNA form, the CDR3 reads TGTGCCAGCAGCGTAACGGATTCCTACGAGCAGTACTTC. Protein: CASSVTDSYEQYF. Variable domain in full (rest from reference TRBV9 and TRBJ2-7): DSGVTQTPKHLITATGQRVTLRCSPRSGDLSVYWYQQSLDQGLQFLIQYYNGEERAKGNILERFSAQQFPDLHSELNLSSLELGDSALYFCASSVTDSYEQYFGPGTRLTVT.

V usage is TRBV3-1 (or the pseudogene TRBV3-2) and J usage is TRBJ1-3; no clear D gene. This CDR3 contains 13 residues. V was shortened by 4 bases and J by 3 bases, with 7 bases between the two germline ends. The germline CDR1 and CDR2 sequences are LGHDT and YNNKEL (reference sequence). The chain's CDR3 is CASSRAIGNTIYF. Here the CDR3 DNA reads TGTGCCAGCAGCCGGGCCATTGGAAACACCATATATTTT.